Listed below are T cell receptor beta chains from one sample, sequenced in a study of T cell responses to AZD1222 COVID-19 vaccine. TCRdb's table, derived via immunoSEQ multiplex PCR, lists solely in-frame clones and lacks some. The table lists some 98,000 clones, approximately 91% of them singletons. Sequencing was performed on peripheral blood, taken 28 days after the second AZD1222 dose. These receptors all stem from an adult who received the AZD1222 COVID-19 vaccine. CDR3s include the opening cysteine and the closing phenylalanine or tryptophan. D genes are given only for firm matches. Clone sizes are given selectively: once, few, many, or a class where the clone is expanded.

cdr3_aa: CASSLDRATEAFF; cdr3_nt: TGCGCCAGCAGTTTGGATAGGGCCACTGAAGCTTTCTTT; d_call: .; j_call: TRBJ1-1; v_call: TRBV10-2; clone_size: .
cdr3_aa: CASSVRDRGPSGETQYF; cdr3_nt: TGTGCCAGCAGCGTCCGGGACAGGGGGCCGTCCGGAGAGACCCAGTACTTC; d_call: TRBD1; j_call: TRBJ2-5; v_call: TRBV5-4; clone_size: few
cdr3_aa: CASSLGDLSGANVLTF; cdr3_nt: TGTGCCAGCAGCTTAGGAGACTTGTCTGGGGCCAACGTCCTGACTTTC; d_call: .; j_call: TRBJ2-6; v_call: TRBV7-7; clone_size: .
cdr3_aa: CAISGQGNEKLFF; cdr3_nt: TGTGCCATCTCGGGACAGGGTAATGAAAAACTGTTTTTT; d_call: TRBD1; j_call: TRBJ1-4; v_call: TRBV28; clone_size: .
cdr3_aa: CASSIRTSGNVYNEQFF; cdr3_nt: TGTGCCAGCTCAATTCGGACTAGCGGGAACGTCTACAATGAGCAGTTCTTC; d_call: TRBD2; j_call: TRBJ2-1; v_call: TRBV18; clone_size: .
cdr3_aa: CASSRVSGTGNSGYTF; cdr3_nt: TGTGCCAGCAGCCGCGTCTCCGGGACAGGTAACTCTGGCTACACCTTC; d_call: .; j_call: TRBJ1-2; v_call: TRBV21-1; clone_size: .
cdr3_aa: CASSSPGTSGSRATYEQYF; cdr3_nt: TGTGCCAGCAGTTCCCCCGGGACTAGCGGGAGCAGGGCCACCTACGAGCAGTACTTC; d_call: TRBD2; j_call: TRBJ2-7; v_call: TRBV27; clone_size: .
cdr3_aa: CASSVGTTVAGELFF; cdr3_nt: TGTGCCAGCAGCGTGGGGACTACGGTTGCCGGGGAGCTGTTTTTT; d_call: TRBD2; j_call: TRBJ2-2; v_call: TRBV9; clone_size: once
cdr3_aa: CASSRYQETQYF; cdr3_nt: TGTGCCAGCTCACGGTACCAAGAGACCCAGTACTTC; d_call: .; j_call: TRBJ2-5; v_call: TRBV18; clone_size: .
cdr3_aa: CASSLAGGSSYEQYF; cdr3_nt: TGTGCCAGCAGCTTAGCGGGCGGGAGCTCCTACGAGCAGTACTTC; d_call: TRBD2; j_call: TRBJ2-7; v_call: TRBV7-7; clone_size: .
cdr3_aa: CASSNQTGADYGYTF; cdr3_nt: TGTGCCAGCAGCAACCAGACAGGGGCTGACTATGGCTACACCTTC; d_call: .; j_call: TRBJ1-2; v_call: TRBV21-1; clone_size: .
cdr3_aa: CASSFVAGLINEQFF; cdr3_nt: TGTGCCAGCAGCTTTGTGGCGGGATTGATCAATGAGCAGTTCTTC; d_call: .; j_call: TRBJ2-1; v_call: TRBV7-2; clone_size: .
cdr3_aa: CASSQDLGTEITNEKLFF; cdr3_nt: TGCGCCAGCAGCCAAGATCTTGGGACGGAAATTACCAATGAAAAACTGTTTTTT; d_call: .; j_call: TRBJ1-4; v_call: TRBV4-1; clone_size: .
cdr3_aa: CASSYQIPGGVQYF; cdr3_nt: TGTGCCAGCAGTTACCAAATTCCGGGTGGTGTGCAGTACTTC; d_call: .; j_call: TRBJ2-7; v_call: TRBV6-5; clone_size: .
cdr3_aa: CASSVWSLDYEQYF; cdr3_nt: TGTGCCAGCAGCGTTTGGTCCCTAGACTACGAGCAGTACTTC; d_call: .; j_call: TRBJ2-7; v_call: TRBV9; clone_size: few
cdr3_aa: CASSLIEQLDTEAFF; cdr3_nt: TGTGCCAGCAGCCTGATAGAGCAGCTAGACACTGAAGCTTTCTTT; d_call: .; j_call: TRBJ1-1; v_call: TRBV4-2; clone_size: .
cdr3_aa: CASSEAGGTGYGYTF; cdr3_nt: TGTGCCAGCAGTGAAGCCGGCGGGACCGGCTATGGCTACACCTTC; d_call: .; j_call: TRBJ1-2; v_call: TRBV6-1; clone_size: .
cdr3_aa: CASRKPGGSSGELFF; cdr3_nt: TGTGCCAGTAGAAAACCCGGTGGGTCATCCGGGGAGCTGTTTTTT; d_call: .; j_call: TRBJ2-2; v_call: TRBV19; clone_size: .
cdr3_aa: CASSSLRDQLQQYF; cdr3_nt: TGTGCCAGCAGCTCCCTCCGGGACCAGCTGCAGCAGTACTTC; d_call: .; j_call: TRBJ2-7; v_call: TRBV11-2; clone_size: few
cdr3_aa: CASSLARTGGMETQYF; cdr3_nt: TGCGCCAGCAGCTTGGCCCGGACAGGGGGCATGGAGACCCAGTACTTC; d_call: TRBD1; j_call: TRBJ2-5; v_call: TRBV5-1; clone_size: .
cdr3_aa: CASSPRNLGSPNTEAFF; cdr3_nt: TGTGCCAGCTCACCACGCAATCTCGGGTCCCCGAACACTGAAGCTTTCTTT; d_call: .; j_call: TRBJ1-1; v_call: TRBV18; clone_size: .
cdr3_aa: CASSHLYANYGYTF; cdr3_nt: TGCGCCAGCAGCCATTTATACGCTAACTATGGCTACACCTTC; d_call: .; j_call: TRBJ1-2; v_call: TRBV4-1; clone_size: .
cdr3_aa: CASSPAPQVNEQFF; cdr3_nt: TGCGCCAGCAGCCCCGCACCACAGGTAAATGAGCAGTTCTTC; d_call: .; j_call: TRBJ2-1; v_call: TRBV5-1; clone_size: few
cdr3_aa: CASSLVGWGRTNTEAFF; cdr3_nt: TGTGCCAGCAGCTTAGTCGGGTGGGGTAGGACGAACACTGAAGCTTTCTTT; d_call: .; j_call: TRBJ1-1; v_call: TRBV11-2; clone_size: .
cdr3_aa: CASSPGQRASDYNSPLHF; cdr3_nt: TGCGCCAGCAGCCCCGGGCAGCGCGCTTCCGATTATAATTCACCCCTCCACTTT; d_call: .; j_call: TRBJ1-6; v_call: TRBV4-1; clone_size: .
cdr3_aa: CASSPGQGGLSEAFF; cdr3_nt: TGTGCCAGCAGTCCCGGACAGGGAGGGTTGTCTGAAGCTTTCTTT; d_call: TRBD1; j_call: TRBJ1-1; v_call: TRBV6-5; clone_size: once
cdr3_aa: CAWSMSSGNTIYF; cdr3_nt: TGTGCCTGGAGCATGAGCTCTGGAAACACCATATATTTT; d_call: .; j_call: TRBJ1-3; v_call: TRBV30; clone_size: .
cdr3_aa: CASSEDRAGYTF; cdr3_nt: TGCGCCAGCAGCGAAGACAGGGCTGGCTACACCTTC; d_call: TRBD1; j_call: TRBJ1-2; v_call: TRBV5-1; clone_size: .
cdr3_aa: CASSQSDGHTTEAFF; cdr3_nt: TGTGCCAGCAGCCAATCGGATGGCCACACAACTGAAGCTTTCTTT; d_call: .; j_call: TRBJ1-1; v_call: TRBV16; clone_size: few
cdr3_aa: CSVSSGPGATNEKLFF; cdr3_nt: TGCAGCGTTTCTTCAGGGCCCGGGGCAACTAATGAAAAACTGTTTTTT; d_call: .; j_call: TRBJ1-4; v_call: TRBV29-1; clone_size: .
cdr3_aa: CASSLPTGRGNTIYF; cdr3_nt: TGTGCCAGCAGTCTACCGACAGGTCGTGGAAACACCATATATTTT; d_call: .; j_call: TRBJ1-3; v_call: TRBV7-9; clone_size: .
cdr3_aa: CASSRAGGGTGGNYGYTF; cdr3_nt: TGTGCCAGCAGCCGGGCCGGTGGGGGGACAGGGGGTAACTATGGCTACACCTTC; d_call: TRBD1; j_call: TRBJ1-2; v_call: TRBV5-4; clone_size: .
cdr3_aa: CASSAGLPRETQYF; cdr3_nt: TGTGCCAGCAGCGCGGGACTCCCTCGAGAGACCCAGTACTTC; d_call: .; j_call: TRBJ2-5; v_call: TRBV9; clone_size: .